The 16 T cell receptor beta chains given below trace back to one sample, sequenced in a study of CD8+ T cells in alopecia areata. RNA was extracted and reverse transcribed into cDNA as the sequencing template. Method: immunoSEQ multiplex PCR; TCRdb's copy keeps in-frame clones and lacks some. Of 170,000 or so clones listed, 59% are singletons. The sample consisted of CD4+ T cells sorted from blood, taken at week 0. These receptors were taken from a human donor with alopecia areata.

This rearrangement joins TRBV5-1 to TRBJ2-1; D is possibly TRBD1 (6 bases). Germline V gene data show CDR1 as SGHRS and CDR2 as YFSETQ. CDR3 length equals 15 residues. V was clipped by 4 bases and J by 0 bases, with 11 bases between them. The CDR3 here is CASSRQESSYNEQFF. CDR3 bases: TGCGCCAGCAGCCGACAGGAGAGCTCCTACAATGAGCAGTTCTTC.

This clone was observed a handful of times. The chain joins TRBV2 to TRBJ2-2; 7 bases are a match to TRBD1. Germline CDR1 SNHLY, CDR2 FYNNEI. With 5 bases clipped from V and 6 bases from J, the junction kept 0 bases outside the gene matches. The CDR3 consists of 12 residues. CDR3 loop: CASSTGAGELFF. Written as DNA, the CDR3 is TGTGCCAGCAGTACAGGGGCCGGGGAGCTGTTTTTT.

This clone has only a few counts. J is TRBJ2-3 and V is TRBV7-2; D may match TRBD1 or TRBD2 (5 bases each). This CDR3 has 15 amino acids. CDR1 and CDR2 from the germline V gene are SGHTA and FQGNSA. Trimming cost V 3 bases and J 5 bases, with 15 bases left between them. CDR3 amino acids: CASSLTPGAQDTQYF. CDR3 coding DNA: TGTGCCAGCAGCTTGACCCCCGGGGCCCAAGATACGCAGTATTTT.

V is TRBV6-5 and J is TRBJ2-7, with TRBD1 matching 8 bases. Germline CDR1 MNHEY, CDR2 SVGAGI. Losses at the gene ends were 6 bases for V and 1 base for J; bases not matched to a gene: 5. The length of the CDR3 is 14 residues. CDR3 loop: CASRRQGPSYEQYF. CDR3 in DNA: TGTGCCAGCAGACGACAGGGGCCTTCCTACGAGCAGTACTTC.

The gene calls are TRBV7-6 and TRBJ2-7; 8 bases are a match to TRBD1. This CDR3 is built from 16 residues. The ends lost 0 bases at V and 4 bases at J; junction bases unmatched: 8. Looked up from germline, CDR1 is SGHVS and CDR2 is FNYEAQ. The CDR3 is CASSLAGWQGAYEQYF. CDR3 sequence (DNA): TGTGCCAGCAGCTTAGCGGGATGGCAGGGGGCGTACGAGCAGTACTTC.

The chain recombines TRBV12-5 with TRBJ1-2; maybe TRBD1 (5 bases). V lost 3 bases to trimming and J lost 2 bases, with 13 bases between them. CDR3 length: 15 amino acids. CDR1 LGHNT and CDR2 FRNRAP come from the germline V gene. The CDR3 DNA is TGTGCTAGTGGTTTCAAGGGAGGGGAGAACTATGGCTACACCTTC. This sequence encodes CASGFKGGENYGYTF.

This chain connects TRBV7-2 to TRBJ2-5, with no clear D. The germline CDR1 and CDR2 sequences are SGHTA and FQGNSA. This CDR3 comprises 15 residues. V lost 4 bases and J 0 bases, leaving 12 bases between the germline ends. The CDR3 region is CASSSPTWYQETQYF. DNA of the CDR3: TGTGCCAGCAGCTCCCCCACCTGGTACCAAGAGACCCAGTACTTC.

The chain has TRBV27 and TRBJ2-7; 9 nucleotides line up with TRBD1. J gave up 5 bases and V 1 base, and 6 bases lay outside the gene matches. CDR3 length equals 15 residues. In germline, CDR1 is MNHEY, CDR2 SMNVEV (reference sequence). The CDR3 nucleotides are TGTGCCAGCAGTTTATTGGGACAGGGCGTCCACGAGCAGTACTTC. This encodes CASSLLGQGVHEQYF.

The V gene is TRBV5-1, the J gene TRBJ2-3; 8 bases are a match to TRBD2. The CDR3 contains 16 residues. V was clipped by 4 bases and J by 5 bases; unmatched bases: 12. Germline V gene data show CDR1 as SGHRS and CDR2 as YFSETQ. CDR3 nucleotides: TGCGCCAGCAGCGCCGGGGGGGCCTATGAGTTAGATACGCAGTATTTT. Amino acids: CASSAGGAYELDTQYF.

This clone was observed a few times. This specimen includes other DNA sequences encoding the same CDR3. In DNA form, the CDR3 reads TGCAGCGTTGAACGGGAGACCCAGTACTTC. Protein: CSVERETQYF. The V call is TRBV29-1, the J call TRBJ2-5; D call uncertain. Trimming stripped 2 bases from V and 5 bases from J, with 3 bases between. CDR3 size: 10 residues. The germline V gene encodes CDR1 SQVTM and CDR2 ANQGSEA.

This chain links TRBV4-1 with TRBJ2-7, with D unresolved. In germline, CDR1 is MGHRA, CDR2 YSYEKL. CDR3 length: 11 amino acids. V lost 3 bases and J lost 6, with 6 bases in between. CDR3 in DNA: TGCGCCAGCAGCCACATGCGCGAGCAGTACTTC. It is translated as CASSHMREQYF.

For the CDR3, the DNA is TGTGCCAGCTCAAACGGGGGGAATACGCAGTATTTT. It is translated as CASSNGGNTQYF. V and J are TRBV2 and TRBJ2-3, with 7 bases identical to TRBD2. The germline CDR1 and CDR2 sequences are SNHLY and FYNNEI. There are 12 residues in the CDR3. Unmatched junction bases numbered 6, after V lost 8 bases and J lost 7 bases.

This clone was found a few times. The V call is TRBV29-1, the J call TRBJ2-1, with 15 bases matching TRBD2. Germline CDR1 reads SQVTM; CDR2 reads ANQGSEA. The CDR3 covers 13 residues. Trimming cost V 8 bases and J 8 bases; bases outside gene matches: 4. CDR3 sequence reads: CSLGLAGGYEQFF. Here the CDR3 DNA reads TGCAGCCTGGGACTAGCGGGGGGATATGAGCAGTTCTTC.

The CDR3 loop reads CASSLGQGAATGELFF. In nucleotides, the CDR3 is TGTGCCAGCAGCTTGGGACAGGGGGCGGCCACCGGGGAGCTGTTTTTT. The rearrangement uses TRBV5-4 and TRBJ2-2; 10 bases match TRBD1. J lost 4 bases, V lost 0 bases, and 3 bases had no gene match. Germline-derived CDR1 and CDR2 are SGHNT and YYREEE (reference sequence). This CDR3 is built from 16 residues.

The chain links TRBV29-1 to TRBJ2-5; TRBD2 might be the D (6 bases). The ends were cut back, 3 bases at V and 4 bases at J, with 9 bases in the middle. Looked up from germline, CDR1 is SQVTM and CDR2 is ANQGSEA. This CDR3 is built from 12 residues. Here the CDR3 DNA reads TGCAGCGTTGAGTGGGGAGGAGAGACCCAGTACTTC. It translates to CSVEWGGETQYF.

This clone was seen a few times. The chain is built from TRBV4-1 and TRBJ1-4, with 9 bases matching TRBD1. CDR3 length: 15 amino acids. Germline lookup yields CDR1 MGHRA and CDR2 YSYEKL. The V segment lost 0 bases and the J segment 7 bases; nucleotides outside the gene matches: 3. CDR3 sequence reads: CASSQEGTGFEKLFF. The CDR3 DNA is TGCGCCAGCAGCCAAGAGGGGACAGGGTTTGAAAAACTGTTTTTT.